This T cell receptor (beta chain) appears in the sequencing data of a study of blood T cell repertoires in COVID-19. Overall study context: Italy, Spain and the United States were the sources of the convalescent and acute COVID-19 samples. PBMCs, B-cell-depleted T cells, or T cells were the source of the cDNA or gDNA that made up the material.

Sequencing used immunoSEQ multiplex PCR; TCRdb keeps in-frame clones, though not all of them. The sample lists 73,000 or so clones; around four fifths were seen once. The V segment lost 5 bases and the J segment 7 bases; nucleotides outside the gene matches: 11. Germline V gene data show CDR1 as SGHTA and CDR2 as FQGNSA. This CDR3 is 16 amino acids long. What was sequenced was peripheral blood. This TCR came from a man aged 45-65 years with active COVID-19. The chain joins TRBV7-2 to TRBJ2-3, with TRBD2 identical over 11 bases. The CDR3 DNA is TGTGCCAGCAGCCTGGGGCCTAGCGGGGGGCTATATACGCAGTATTTT. It codes for CASSLGPSGGLYTQYF.